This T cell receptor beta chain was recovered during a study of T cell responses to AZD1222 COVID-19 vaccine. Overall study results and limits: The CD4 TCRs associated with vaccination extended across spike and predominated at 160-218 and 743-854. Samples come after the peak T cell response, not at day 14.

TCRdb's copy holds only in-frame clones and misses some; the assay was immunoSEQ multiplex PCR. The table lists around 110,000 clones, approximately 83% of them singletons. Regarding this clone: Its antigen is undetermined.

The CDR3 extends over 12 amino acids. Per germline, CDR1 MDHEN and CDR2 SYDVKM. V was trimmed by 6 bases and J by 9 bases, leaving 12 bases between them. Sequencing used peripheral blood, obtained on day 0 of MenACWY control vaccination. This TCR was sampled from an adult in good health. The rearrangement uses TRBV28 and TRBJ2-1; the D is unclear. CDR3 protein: CASRPTLGEQFF. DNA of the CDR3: TGTGCCAGCAGGCCGACTCTGGGTGAGCAGTTCTTC.